The text below deals with one TCR beta chain. Its antigen is as yet unknown. The data were taken from a study of T-cell reconstitution after alpha-beta-depleted transplantation in children. Germline V gene data show CDR1 as MNHNS and CDR2 as SASEGT. V was pared by 7 bases and J by 7 bases, with 20 bases between. The CDR3 loop spans 16 amino acids. Regarding the study as a whole: Surviving recipient T cells and thymic progenitors accounted for the high day-60 TCRbeta diversity observed in some patients. The main origin of T-cell counts and diversity one year after transplant was newly produced T cells. Several hundred rapidly expanded clones from non-depleted graft cells reportedly supplied alpha-beta T cells about two months post-transplant.

Unique molecular identifiers were incorporated into the prepared TCRbeta library. MiXCR, run by TCRdb on the PCR reads, gives a single entry per CDR3 protein. The sample consists of 90,000 to 100,000 distinct CDR3 sequences, less than 25% of them appearing once. This TCR was recovered from a boy aged 2 to 10 with acute lymphoblastic leukemia, due to receive a stem cell transplant. Here the sequenced sample was PBMCs, taken before TCRalphabeta/CD19-depleted stem cell transplant. The chain employs TRBV6-1 and TRBJ1-6; D is unresolved. The CDR3 here is CASTPSGAERNSPLHF. The CDR3 bases are TGTGCCAGCACCCCGAGTGGAGCTGAAAGAAATTCACCCCTCCACTTT.